This TCR beta chain is drawn from a study of beta chain features in type 1 diabetes. Overall study: Age, gender and cell yields were similar between patients and healthy donors.

In regard to this clone: Its antigen is unidentified.

Sequenced material consisted of expressed TCRB transcripts (all of the isolated RNA was reverse transcribed). Using immunoSEQ multiplex PCR, the repertoire was profiled, and TCRdb retains in-frame clones only, with some absent. The sample lists 810,000 or so clones, about 17% occurring once. Central memory, naive, regulatory and stem cell-like memory CD4+ cells were sorted by CD45RO/CCR7/CD25/CD127/CD95/CD27. Regarding the study as a whole: Cells carrying high TCR expression could end up over-represented when cDNA is sequenced. PCR, the amplification step, might favor shorter templates, equally in patients and controls.

V lost 4 bases to trimming and J lost 4 bases; unmatched junction nucleotides: 18. Germline V gene data show CDR1 as SGHRS and CDR2 as YFSETQ. The CDR3 is 18 amino acids. What was sequenced was naive CD4+ T cells from blood. The chain joins TRBV5-1 to TRBJ2-3; 7 nucleotides align to TRBD1. The sequence derives from a woman between 18 and 29 years old in good health. The DNA for the CDR3 is TGCGCCAGCAGCAGGGGACCTCGATTACAGGGGTTCGCAGATACGCAGTATTTT. It is translated as CASSRGPRLQGFADTQYF. The entire variable domain, with the rest obtained from reference TRBV5-1 and TRBJ2-3, is as follows: KAGVTQTPRYLIKTRGQQVTLSCSPISGHRSVSWYQQTPGQGLQFLFEYFSETQRNKGNFPGRFSGRQFSNSRSEMNVSTLELGDSALYLCASSRGPRLQGFADTQYFGPGTRLTVL.